One T cell receptor beta chain is described in this entry. The target antigen is unknown. Primers: 60 Vbeta forward and 13 Jbeta reverse. Data came from immunoSEQ multiplex PCR; TCRdb stores just in-frame clones and leaves some out. The sample has about 190,000 clones, roughly four fifths seen once. These data originate in a study of cytomegalovirus exposure and HLA in healthy donors. The study, taken as a whole, reports: A link between a missense DCLRE1C variant and TCR beta V- and J-gene trimming emerged from a later analysis. Generally TCR sequences proved uncommon, though certain public TCRs appeared in numerous donors. Reports described diagnosis of cytomegalovirus status by the classifier as highly specific and sensitive. Likely technical artifact: a cluster of highly shared sequence variants.

The V gene lost 1 base and the J gene lost 0 bases, with 9 bases spanning the gap. This CDR3 comprises 16 residues. Germline V gives CDR1 MNHEY, CDR2 SVGAGI. The sequence was collected from a woman aged 25 to 39 in good health and CMV-seropositive. The chain recombines TRBV6-5 with TRBJ1-4; D unclear. Sequencing was carried out using PBMCs. The CDR3 is CASSYFPSTTNEKLFF. In nucleotides, the CDR3 is TGTGCCAGCAGTTACTTCCCCAGTACAACTAATGAAAAACTGTTTTTT.